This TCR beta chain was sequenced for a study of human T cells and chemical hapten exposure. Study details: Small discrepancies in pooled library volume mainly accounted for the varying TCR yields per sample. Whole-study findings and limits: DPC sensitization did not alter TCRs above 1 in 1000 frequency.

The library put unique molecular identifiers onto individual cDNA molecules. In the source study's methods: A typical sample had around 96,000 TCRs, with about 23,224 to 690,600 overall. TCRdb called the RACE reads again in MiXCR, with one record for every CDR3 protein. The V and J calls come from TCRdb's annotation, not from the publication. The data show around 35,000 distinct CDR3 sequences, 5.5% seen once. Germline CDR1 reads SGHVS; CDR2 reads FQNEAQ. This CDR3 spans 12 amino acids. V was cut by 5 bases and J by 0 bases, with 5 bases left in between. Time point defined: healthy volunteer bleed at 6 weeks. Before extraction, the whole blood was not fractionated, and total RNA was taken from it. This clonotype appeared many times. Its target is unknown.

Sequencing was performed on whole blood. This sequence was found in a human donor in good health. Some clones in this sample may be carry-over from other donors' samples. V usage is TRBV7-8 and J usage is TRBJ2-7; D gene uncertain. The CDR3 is CASSPSSYEQYF. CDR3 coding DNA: TGTGCCAGCAGCCCGAGCTCCTACGAGCAGTACTTC.